These 21 T cell receptor beta chains originate from one sample sequenced in a study of CD8+ T cells in alopecia areata. In each case, RNA was isolated and then reverse transcribed into cDNA as the sequencing template. Some clones are missing from TCRdb's copy, which holds only in-frame ones; the method was immunoSEQ multiplex PCR. The sample lists some 110,000 clones; about 59% were seen once. Documented treatment: oral pan-JAK inhibitor, 5-10 mg twice daily. The sequences come from CD8+ T cells sorted from blood, collected at week 24, from a patient treated with tofacitinib. The source of these receptors is a human donor with alopecia areata.

This clone turned up a few times. The CDR3, as DNA: TGCAGCGTTGGTTTAGTGGAGGGGACGGAGTACACCGGGGAGCTGTTTTTT. Its protein product is CSVGLVEGTEYTGELFF. J is TRBJ2-2 and V is TRBV29-1, with D maybe TRBD2 (6 bases). CDR1 is SQVTM, CDR2 ANQGSEA, per germline. V lost 4 bases and J lost 3, with 21 bases in between. This CDR3 is 17 amino acids long.

This sequence joins TRBV27 and TRBJ2-6; no clear D gene. There are 13 residues in the CDR3. CDR1 and CDR2 from the germline V gene are MNHEY and SMNVEV (reference sequence). V lost 7 bases and J lost 0, with 4 bases in between. The CDR3, as DNA: TGTGCCAGCAAGAGCTCTGGGGCCAACGTCCTGACTTTC. It is translated as CASKSSGANVLTF.

The chain employs TRBV7-9 and TRBJ2-7; perhaps D is TRBD1 or TRBD2 (5 bases each). Per the germline V gene, CDR1 is SEHNR and CDR2 is FQNEAQ (reference sequence). This CDR3 region has 11 residues. V was cut by 8 bases and J by 2 bases, with 7 bases left in between. The CDR3 nucleotides are TGTGCCAGCGAGGGGCCCTACGAGCAGTACTTC. Translating gives CASEGPYEQYF.

The rearrangement joins TRBV2 to TRBJ2-1; D gene uncertain. Germline CDR1 reads SNHLY; CDR2 reads FYNNEI. The CDR3 totals 13 residues. With 7 bases removed from V and 7 bases from J, the gap between germline ends came to 14 bases. The CDR3 DNA follows: TGTGCCAGCACCCGACTTATGGAGAATGAGCAGTTCTTC. Amino acids: CASTRLMENEQFF. The whole variable domain, filled in from reference TRBV2 and TRBJ2-1, reads EPEVTQTPSHQVTQMGQEVILRCVPISNHLYFYWYRQILGQKVEFLVSFYNNEISEKSEIFDDQFSVERPDGSNFTLKIRSTKLEDSAMYFCASTRLMENEQFFGPGTRLTVL.

V gene TRBV27 combines with J gene TRBJ1-1, with 9 bases identical to TRBD1. In germline, CDR1 is MNHEY, CDR2 SMNVEV (reference sequence). The CDR3 is 15 amino acids. V was clipped by 4 bases and J by 4 bases; unmatched bases: 7. The chain's CDR3 is CASSWLGQGITEAFF. The CDR3 bases are TGTGCCAGCAGTTGGCTGGGACAGGGAATCACTGAAGCTTTCTTT.

This clone turned up a few times. V gene TRBV6-5 combines with J gene TRBJ2-7; either TRBD1 or TRBD2 may fit D (5 bases each). Germline assignment: CDR1 MNHEY and CDR2 SVGAGI. The V end lost 7 bases, the J end lost 0 bases, and 16 bases lay between the germline ends. This CDR3 spans 15 amino acids. The CDR3 loop is CASTPVWGSSYEQYF. The CDR3 DNA is TGTGCCAGCACCCCGGTCTGGGGGAGCTCCTACGAGCAGTACTTC.

This chain's CDR3 is CASSQEFWDTAYEQYF. In DNA, the CDR3 is TGCGCCAGCAGCCAAGAATTTTGGGACACCGCCTACGAGCAGTACTTC. This chain links TRBV4-1 with TRBJ2-7; D may be TRBD1 (6 bases). This CDR3 spans 16 amino acids. Germline lookup yields CDR1 MGHRA and CDR2 YSYEKL. Trimming took off 0 bases at V and 2 bases at J, with 14 bases between the two ends.

The genes are TRBV9 and TRBJ2-5, with 7 bases that match TRBD2. J lost 0 bases, V lost 0 bases, and 5 bases had no gene match. In germline, CDR1 is SGDLS, CDR2 YYNGEE. The CDR3 consists of 16 residues. The CDR3 DNA follows: TGTGCCAGCAGCGTAGAATTGCGGGGGAACCAAGAGACCCAGTACTTC. It encodes CASSVELRGNQETQYF. The whole variable domain, filled in from reference TRBV9 and TRBJ2-5, reads DSGVTQTPKHLITATGQRVTLRCSPRSGDLSVYWYQQSLDQGLQFLIQYYNGEERAKGNILERFSAQQFPDLHSELNLSSLELGDSALYFCASSVELRGNQETQYFGPGTRLLVL.

The genes are TRBV7-8 and TRBJ2-7; D is unresolved. Trimming took 1 base from V and 0 from J, leaving 10 bases between them. Germline V gives CDR1 SGHVS, CDR2 FQNEAQ. There are 15 residues in the CDR3. CDR3 protein: CASSLDVVTSYEQYF. The DNA of the CDR3 is TGTGCCAGCAGCTTAGACGTAGTTACCTCCTACGAGCAGTACTTC.

This clone has only one observation. V and J are TRBV30 and TRBJ2-7; D gene ambiguous. The CDR3 totals 13 residues. From germline, CDR1 is GTSNPN and CDR2 SVGIG (reference sequence). The germline V and J ends were trimmed by 7 bases and 4 bases, with 17 bases remaining between them. The CDR3 sequence: CAFGLGSVYEQYF. For the CDR3, the DNA is TGTGCCTTTGGATTGGGTTCGGTGTACGAGCAGTACTTC.

This chain links TRBV29-1 with TRBJ2-7, with no clear D. This CDR3 contains 11 residues. The germline CDR1 and CDR2 sequences are SQVTM and ANQGSEA. Trimming stripped 6 bases from V and 3 bases from J, with 9 bases between. CDR3 DNA: TGCAGCGTCGAGGTCAACTACGAGCAGTACTTC. This gives the protein CSVEVNYEQYF.

The rearrangement uses TRBV5-1 and TRBJ1-1; no clear D gene. Germline CDR1 reads SGHRS; CDR2 reads YFSETQ. This CDR3 has 13 amino acids. V lost 3 bases and J lost 4, with 10 bases in between. The CDR3 region is CASSSEWGTEAFF. Written as DNA, the CDR3 is TGCGCCAGCAGCTCGGAGTGGGGCACTGAAGCTTTCTTT.

V is TRBV4-3 and J is TRBJ1-2; D remains ambiguous. CDR1 LGHNA and CDR2 YSLEER come from the germline V gene. This CDR3 has 16 residues. V gave up 0 bases and J gave up 8 bases, with 19 bases separating them. The CDR3 region has the DNA TGCGCCAGCAGCCAAGATCAGGCAGATCCTGATTGGGGCTACACCTTC. Residues: CASSQDQADPDWGYTF.

The CDR3 spells CASSVENGGPAGQIYEQYF. The DNA for the CDR3 is TGTGCCAGCAGCGTAGAAAATGGGGGTCCGGCGGGACAGATCTACGAGCAGTACTTC. The chain joins TRBV13 to TRBJ2-7; D is perhaps TRBD1 (7 bases). This CDR3 region has 19 residues. Germline V lookup: CDR1 PRHDT, CDR2 FYEKMQ (reference sequence). Deletions cut 5 bases from V and 3 bases from J, with 29 bases between.

This chain uses TRBV1 with TRBJ2-1; whether TRBD2, the table's D call, matches the DNA was not checked. TRBV1 is annotated as a pseudogene. This CDR3 has 16 amino acids. CDR3 DNA sequence: TGCACCAGCAGGGGACTAGCGGCCGGCTCCTACAATGAGCAGTTCTTC. This encodes CTSRGLAAGSYNEQFF.

This rearrangement joins TRBV9 to TRBJ2-1, with 9 positions matching TRBD1. CDR1 SGDLS and CDR2 YYNGEE come from the germline V gene. This CDR3 spans 16 amino acids. The V and J ends lost 3 bases and 5 bases, in that order; junction bases with no gene match: 9. The CDR3 spells CASSASGDRADNEQFF. The CDR3 nucleotides are TGTGCCAGCAGCGCCTCCGGGGACAGGGCCGACAATGAGCAGTTCTTC.

This chain joins TRBV10-2 and TRBJ1-1; D is undetermined. Germline V gene data show CDR1 as WSHSY and CDR2 as SAAADI. The CDR3 extends over 14 amino acids. The V end lost 3 bases, the J end lost 4 bases, and 12 bases lay between the germline ends. The CDR3 region is CASSEAWEGTEAFF. In DNA, the CDR3 is TGCGCCAGCAGTGAAGCGTGGGAGGGCACTGAAGCTTTCTTT.

CDR3 residues: CATSDRDNQPQHF. The CDR3, as DNA: TGTGCCACCTCGGACAGGGACAATCAGCCCCAGCATTTT. This chain uses TRBV19 with TRBJ1-5, with 8 bases fitting TRBD1. Trimming removed 10 bases from V and 3 bases from J; junction bases left unmatched: 5. The CDR3 covers 13 residues. Germline V gene lookup returns CDR1 LNHDA and CDR2 SQIVND (reference sequence).

This clone was counted a few times. The chain is built from TRBV7-2 and TRBJ1-1, with a tentative D call TRBD1 (5 bases). The CDR3 length is 12 residues. The germline gives CDR1 SGHTA, CDR2 FQGNSA. V was pared by 7 bases and J by 5 bases, with 11 bases between. In nucleotides, the CDR3 is TGTGCCAGCACCTTTTGGGGGACTGAAGCTTTCTTT. As protein: CASTFWGTEAFF. The whole variable domain, filled in from reference TRBV7-2 and TRBJ1-1, reads GAGVSQSPSNKVTEKGKDVELRCDPISGHTALYWYRQSLGQGLEFLIYFQGNSAPDKSGLPSDRFSAERTGGSVSTLTIQRTQQEDSAVYLCASTFWGTEAFFGQGTRLTVV.

The table lists this clone with a few counts. V is TRBV6-4 and J is TRBJ2-7; D is undetermined. V gave up 0 bases and J gave up 2 bases, with 5 bases separating them. The CDR3 contains 13 residues. In germline, CDR1 is MRHNA, CDR2 SNTAGT. CDR3 loop: CASSDSLPYEQYF. DNA of the CDR3: TGTGCCAGCAGTGACTCCCTTCCCTACGAGCAGTACTTC.

The chain joins TRBV10-2 to TRBJ1-2; D not resolved. Trimming removed 0 bases at V and 4 bases at J, with 9 bases between. Germline loops: CDR1 WSHSY, CDR2 SAAADI. The CDR3 sequence is 14 residues long. The CDR3 protein is CASSESGEFYGYTF. The CDR3 region has the DNA TGCGCCAGCAGTGAGTCTGGGGAATTCTATGGCTACACCTTC.